The sequence of this T cell receptor (beta chain) was determined in a study of cytotoxic CD8 clonotypes in ibrutinib-treated CLL. About the research overall: With a range of 6 to 36, the median treatment time before response samples were taken was roughly 12 months.

Concerning this clone itself: Its antigen is not identified.

With cryopreserved PBMCs as the source, around 2 micrograms of genomic DNA went to TCR beta libraries. Germline V gene data show CDR1 as SQVTM and CDR2 as ANQGSEA. Trimming cost V 5 bases and J 0 bases; bases outside gene matches: 1. This CDR3 spans 13 amino acids. Findings of the study overall: Measured clonality at baseline was greater than in age-matched healthy donors and tracked with circulating CD8+ T-cell counts. Shared public clonotypes were rare, and on treatment they either got smaller or stayed the same.

This table comes from immunoSEQ multiplex PCR, and its TCRdb copy is limited to in-frame clones, with some not included. In the table there are a few hundred thousand clones, roughly 67% of which are singletons. The receptor was isolated from a human donor with chronic lymphocytic leukemia. The chain carries TRBV29-1 and TRBJ2-5; 9 bases match TRBD2. The sequencing here drew on PBMCs, taken after 36 months of ibrutinib treatment. CDR3 DNA sequence: TGCAGCGTTCTAGCGGGGTACCAAGAGACCCAGTACTTC. It codes for CSVLAGYQETQYF.